Shown below are 22 T cell receptor beta chains from a single sample sequenced in a study of breast tumors, draining lymph nodes, adjacent tissues. TCRdb itself ran the multiplex PCR reads through MiXCR, one entry per CDR3 protein. The sample shows fewer than 200,000 distinct CDR3 sequences, 25% to 40% of them seen only once. Breast cancer patients provided tissue from their axillary draining lymph nodes. Source material: axillary lymph node tissue. The receptors were gathered from a female donor with breast cancer. Some clones in this sample may be carry-over from other donors' samples.

This clonotype occurred a few times. This chain links TRBV11-2 with TRBJ2-7; 9 bases fit TRBD2. Looked up from germline, CDR1 is SGHAT and CDR2 is FQNNGV. J was trimmed by 8 bases and V by 4 bases; bases with no gene match: 12. The CDR3 extends over 15 amino acids. As DNA, the CDR3 is TGTGCCAGCAGCTCCTTAGCGGGAGCCCGGGGGAAGCAGTACTTC. Translation: CASSSLAGARGKQYF.

The table lists this clonotype with many counts. The rearrangement uses TRBV7-9 and TRBJ1-4, with D perhaps matching TRBD1 (5 bases). Trimming cost V 1 base and J 4 bases, with 16 bases left between them. In germline, CDR1 is SEHNR, CDR2 FQNEAQ (reference sequence). The CDR3 extends over 17 amino acids. DNA for the CDR3: TGTGCCAGCAGCTTAGGTCCGTCAAAGGGGCTTAATGAAAAACTGTTTTTT. Protein: CASSLGPSKGLNEKLFF.

The chain employs TRBV7-3 and TRBJ1-5; possibly TRBD1 for D (5 bases). The CDR3 totals 14 residues. V was shortened by 1 base and J by 8 bases, with 12 bases between the two germline ends. Germline V lookup: CDR1 SGHTA, CDR2 FQGTGA. CDR3 nucleotide sequence: TGTGCCAGCAGCTTAATCGGGGAGGGGAAGCCCCAGCATTTT. Protein: CASSLIGEGKPQHF.

Comment on this clonotype: The junction departs from the called germline gene at one end, perhaps through a read error. CDR3 in DNA: TGTGTCAGCAGTGAAGGAGGGGCTGAGACCCAGTACTTC. Its translation: CVSSEGGAETQYF. The chain is built from TRBV2 and TRBJ2-5, with D perhaps TRBD2 (6 bases). This CDR3 region has 13 residues. Germline values: CDR1 SNHLY, CDR2 FYNNEI.

A note on this clonotype: One end of the junction fails to match germline, which may point to a read error. The gene calls are TRBV20-1 and TRBJ1-5, with D possibly matching TRBD1 (5 bases). Germline V lookup: CDR1 DFQATT, CDR2 SNEGSKA (reference sequence). This CDR3 region has 14 residues. CDR3 loop: CSASGTSHNEPQHF. Written as DNA, the CDR3 is TGCAGTGCTAGCGGGACTAGTCACAATGAGCCCCAGCATTTT.

The rearrangement joins TRBV6-5 to TRBJ1-1; a possible D gene is TRBD1 (5 bases). CDR1 is MNHEY, CDR2 SVGAGI, per germline. This CDR3 spans 14 amino acids. V was trimmed by 4 bases and J by 0 bases, leaving 9 bases between them. CDR3 nucleotide sequence: TGTGCCAGCAGTTTGGACACCCTGAACACTGAAGCTTTCTTT. Protein: CASSLDTLNTEAFF.

This clonotype occurred many times. A read error is possible here, since a much larger clone lies one base away. V usage is TRBV5-5 and J usage is TRBJ2-7; D is perhaps TRBD1 (6 bases). Looked up from germline, CDR1 is SGHKS and CDR2 is YYEKEE (reference sequence). CDR3 length equals 13 residues. Trimming removed 0 bases at V and 3 bases at J, with 7 bases between. In nucleotides, the CDR3 is TGTGCCAGCAGCTTGGACAGGGTCTACGAGCAGTACTTC. It translates to CASSLDRVYEQYF.

In this sample, this clonotype turned up a few times. The chain combines TRBV6-5 with TRBJ2-1; 10 bases are a match to TRBD2. The CDR3 extends over 14 amino acids. V lost 6 bases and J lost 5; bases outside the gene matches: 4. Looked up from germline, CDR1 is MNHEY and CDR2 is SVGAGI. CDR3 protein: CASRALAGDNEQFF. For the CDR3, the DNA is TGTGCCAGCAGGGCGCTAGCGGGGGACAATGAGCAGTTCTTC.

This clonotype appeared many times. The DNA of the CDR3 is TGTGCCAGCAGCGAGTTTTCCGTTCCTAATGAAAAACTGTTTTTT. Its translation is CASSEFSVPNEKLFF. This sequence joins TRBV9 and TRBJ1-4; D unresolved. Germline V CDR1 and CDR2: SGDLS, YYNGEE. The CDR3 spans 15 residues. Trimming removed 3 bases from V and 3 bases from J, with 12 bases in between.

This clonotype was detected many times. The chain employs TRBV7-9 and TRBJ1-2, with D possibly TRBD1 on 5 matching bases. The V and J ends lost 3 bases and 4 bases respectively, with 12 bases between them. The CDR3 is 14 residues long. CDR1 SEHNR and CDR2 FQNEAQ come from the germline V gene (reference sequence). This chain's CDR3 is CASSFAGSAYGYTF. For the CDR3, the DNA is TGTGCCAGCAGCTTTGCAGGGTCGGCCTATGGCTACACCTTC.

Notes on this clonotype: One end of the junction varies from germline; a read error may be responsible. The chain carries TRBV6-6 and TRBJ2-5; D is undetermined. CDR1 is MNHNY and CDR2 is SVGAGI in the germline V gene (reference sequence). CDR3 length: 17 amino acids. CDR3 nucleotide sequence: TGTACCAGCAGTTACTCCCACCGGGCCGAAGGGTGGGGTACCCAGTACTTC. Encoded protein: CTSSYSHRAEGWGTQYF.

In its sample, this clonotype was seen many times. The CDR3 is CSAIISGGAPSSYNEQFF. CDR3 DNA sequence: TGCAGTGCCATAATTAGCGGGGGGGCCCCCAGCTCCTACAATGAGCAGTTCTTC. The chain is built from TRBV20-1 and TRBJ2-1; TRBD2 matches at 11 bases. The CDR3 spans 18 residues. Germline V lookup: CDR1 DFQATT, CDR2 SNEGSKA (reference sequence). The V and J ends lost 6 bases and 0 bases, in that order; junction bases with no gene match: 13.

Many counts were recorded for this clonotype. V is TRBV29-1 and J is TRBJ2-2; D gene ambiguous. Germline CDR1 is SQVTM and CDR2 is ANQGSEA. Trimming stripped 1 base from V and 3 bases from J, with 9 bases between. CDR3 length: 14 residues. The CDR3 protein is CSVEGHADTGELFF. The CDR3 DNA sequence: TGCAGCGTTGAAGGACACGCGGACACCGGGGAGCTGTTTTTT.

This clonotype came up many times. This sequence joins TRBV7-8 and TRBJ2-1; a possible D gene is TRBD2 (6 bases). CDR3 size: 15 residues. Per germline, CDR1 SGHVS and CDR2 FQNEAQ. V lost 2 bases, J lost 7 bases, and 15 bases lay in between. The CDR3 region is CASSLRRGKENEQFF. The CDR3 DNA reads as TGTGCCAGCAGCTTACGACGGGGGAAAGAAAATGAGCAGTTCTTC.

This clonotype was observed a few times. V gene TRBV6-1 combines with J gene TRBJ1-4; D is uncertain. The V gene lost 1 base and the J gene lost 0 bases, with 6 bases spanning the gap. Germline assignment: CDR1 MNHNS and CDR2 SASEGT. CDR3 length equals 15 residues. CDR3 region: CASSEGAATNEKLFF. The CDR3, as DNA: TGTGCCAGCAGTGAAGGGGCGGCAACTAATGAAAAACTGTTTTTT.

This clonotype was found many times. V usage is TRBV7-6 and J usage is TRBJ1-5; D not certain. Germline V gene sequence: CDR1 SGHVS, CDR2 FNYEAQ. There are 16 residues in the CDR3. V lost 5 bases and J lost 4, with 18 bases in between. The CDR3 region is CASSPNIGRANQPQHF. The DNA of the CDR3 is TGTGCCAGCAGCCCTAACATCGGGCGGGCAAATCAGCCCCAGCATTTT.

This clonotype has ten or more counts. This rearrangement joins TRBV7-9 to TRBJ2-1, with TRBD2 matching 9 bases. Trimming removed 2 bases from V and 5 bases from J; junction bases left unmatched: 7. The CDR3 consists of 16 residues. The germline V gene encodes CDR1 SEHNR and CDR2 FQNEAQ (reference sequence). The CDR3 reads CASSLTAGGRDNEQFF. In DNA form, the CDR3 reads TGTGCCAGCAGCTTAACAGCGGGAGGAAGGGACAATGAGCAGTTCTTC.

This clonotype occurred a few times. This chain uses TRBV6-6 with TRBJ2-7, with 14 nucleotides matching TRBD2. The germline gives CDR1 MNHNY, CDR2 SVGAGI (reference sequence). V lost 5 bases to trimming and J lost 3 bases; unmatched junction nucleotides: 12. The CDR3 contains 18 residues. The CDR3 sequence: CASSHFRRLAGGIYEQYF. The CDR3 DNA reads TGTGCCAGCAGTCACTTCCGAAGACTAGCGGGGGGGATCTACGAGCAGTACTTC.

Details on this clonotype: Since no conserved phenylalanine or tryptophan closes the CDR3, a read error is the likely cause. V gene TRBV15 combines with J gene TRBJ1-1, with D perhaps matching TRBD1 (5 bases). Trimming stripped 5 bases from V and 3 bases from J, with 13 bases between. The CDR3 contains 14 residues. Looked up from germline, CDR1 is LNHNV and CDR2 is YYDKDF (reference sequence). The CDR3 reads CATSVTGGDTEAFS. The CDR3 DNA is TGTGCCACCAGCGTCACGGGGGGGGACACTGAAGCTTTCTCT.

The CDR3 DNA reads as TGCAGTGCTAGGACTAGCGGGAGTTATGAGCAGTACTTC. Its translation: CSARTSGSYEQYF. This chain connects TRBV20-1 to TRBJ2-1, with 12 bases lining up with TRBD2. Gene TRBJ2-7 matches the end of the DNA better, so the J call may be wrong. This CDR3 has 13 residues. Looked up from germline, CDR1 is DFQATT and CDR2 is SNEGSKA (reference sequence).

This clonotype was observed at least ten times. V gene TRBV7-9 combines with J gene TRBJ1-2; the D is unclear. This CDR3 is built from 15 residues. The V and J ends lost 1 base and 3 bases respectively, with 12 bases between them. Looked up from germline, CDR1 is SEHNR and CDR2 is FQNEAQ (reference sequence). The CDR3 protein is CASSLVLIRDYGYTF. Written as DNA, the CDR3 is TGTGCCAGCAGCTTAGTACTCATAAGGGACTATGGCTACACCTTC.

This clonotype has ten or more counts. A much larger clone differs by one base, so this may be a read error. The chain is built from TRBV9 and TRBJ2-7; 10 bases align to TRBD2. The germline V gene has CDR1 SGDLS and CDR2 YYNGEE. With V trimmed by 6 bases and J by 7 bases, 7 bases remained unmatched. The CDR3 totals 13 residues. The CDR3: CASNVSGGGEQYF. The CDR3 DNA sequence: TGTGCCAGCAACGTGAGCGGGGGGGGTGAGCAGTACTTC.